This T cell receptor (beta chain) was obtained from a study of Ad26.COV2.S vaccination and SARS-CoV-2 variants. Study observations and caveats: Marked by substantial breadth, spike-specific CD8+ and CD4+ T cell responses were reportedly seen after vaccination.

With respect to this clone: The antigen is unknown.

Treatment denoted: around 19 received Ad26.COV2.S at low or high dose, single or two shots; several received placebo; per-sample allocation not given. Samples were taken on day 63 after the first vaccine or placebo injection. Aged 18-55 years, donor was enrolled in Boston in about 2020. This CDR3 is built from 16 residues. Some clones are missing from TCRdb's copy, which holds only in-frame ones; the method was immunoSEQ multiplex PCR. The sample yields about 400,000 clones, 83% seen once. The V call is TRBV12-1, the J call TRBJ1-4. TRBV12-1 is deemed a pseudogene. The source material was peripheral blood, sampled in a trial of Ad26.COV2.S vaccine versus placebo. The receptor comes from a person between 18 and 65 years old who received the Ad26.COV2.S COVID-19 vaccine or a placebo. This chain's CDR3 is CASSVGRISTNEKLFF. In DNA, the CDR3 is TGTGCCAGCAGCGTCGGACGGATCTCAACTAATGAAAAACTGTTTTTT.